In its sample, the clone carrying this TCR beta chain was seen once. The antigen is unknown. This sample was included in a study of shared clonotypes between healthy human individuals. Germline CDR1 reads MGHDK; CDR2 reads SYGVNS. The germline V and J ends were trimmed by 1 base and 4 bases, with 16 bases remaining between them. CDR3 size: 16 residues. TCRdb's copy holds only in-frame clones and misses some; the assay was immunoSEQ multiplex PCR. The data show some 2,000,000 clones, with more than 90% seen just once and 0.1% to 0.15% held by the top ten. The study, taken as a whole, reports: The naive CD4 repertoires of several donors were compared, and around 5% of clonotypes were shared.

This chain connects TRBV25-1 to TRBJ1-1, with a possible D match to TRBD1 (6 bases). What was sequenced was naive CD4+ T cells sorted from blood. Specified subset: CD45RA+ positively selected. This clonotype was obtained from a man younger than 30 in good health. The DNA of the CDR3 is TGTGCCAGCAGTGAATTCACAGGGTCCGGGGGCACTGAAGCTTTCTTT. This gives the protein CASSEFTGSGGTEAFF.